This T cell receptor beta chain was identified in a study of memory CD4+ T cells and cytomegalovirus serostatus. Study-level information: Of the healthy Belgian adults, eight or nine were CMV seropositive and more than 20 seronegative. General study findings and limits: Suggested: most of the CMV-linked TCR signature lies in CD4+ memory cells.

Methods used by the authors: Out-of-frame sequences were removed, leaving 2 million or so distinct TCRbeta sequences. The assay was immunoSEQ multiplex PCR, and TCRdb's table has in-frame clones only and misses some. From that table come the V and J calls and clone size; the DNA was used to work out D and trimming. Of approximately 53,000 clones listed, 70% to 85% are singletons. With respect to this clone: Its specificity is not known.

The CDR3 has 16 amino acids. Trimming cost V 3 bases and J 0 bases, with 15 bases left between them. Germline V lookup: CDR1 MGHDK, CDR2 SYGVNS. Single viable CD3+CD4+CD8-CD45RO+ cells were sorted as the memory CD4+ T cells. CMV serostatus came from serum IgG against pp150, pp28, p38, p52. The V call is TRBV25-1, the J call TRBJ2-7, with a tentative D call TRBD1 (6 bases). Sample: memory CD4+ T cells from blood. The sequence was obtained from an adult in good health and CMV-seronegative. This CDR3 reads CASSDNRAYSSYEQYF. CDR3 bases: TGTGCCAGCAGTGACAACAGGGCGTATAGCTCCTACGAGCAGTACTTC.